The 22 T cell receptor beta chains below all came from one sample that was sequenced in a study of tumor and adjacent non-tumor tissue in lung cancer. A modified ARM-PCR protocol with three rounds of nested PCR amplified TCRbeta. A single record per CDR3 protein comes from TCRdb applying MiXCR to the multiplex PCR reads. This sample carries 70,000 to 80,000 distinct CDR3 sequences, roughly 72% of them seen once, and the ten largest clones take approximately 10%. This sample's RNA came from whole unsorted tissue. Sequenced sample: lung tumor tissue. The receptor set was obtained from a woman aged 40 to 50 with non-small cell lung cancer.

The J gene is TRBJ2-1, the V gene TRBV11-2; D uncertain. Per germline, CDR1 SGHAT and CDR2 FQNNGV. This CDR3 comprises 15 residues. Between the trimmed V and J ends, which lost 2 bases and 1 base, there was a span of 9 bases. CDR3 sequence reads: CASSLRVWSYNEQFF. CDR3 coding DNA: TGTGCCAGCAGCTTACGAGTATGGTCCTACAATGAGCAGTTCTTC.

In regard to this clonotype: The junction departs from the called germline gene at one end, perhaps through a read error. J is TRBJ1-6 and V is TRBV11-2; D perhaps matches TRBD1 (6 bases). This CDR3 spans 17 amino acids. Per germline, CDR1 SGHAT and CDR2 FQNNGV. The DNA for the CDR3 is TGTGCCAGCAGCTCAACATTAGGGACAAACTGGAATTCACCCCTCCACTTC. Translation gives CASSSTLGTNWNSPLHF.

To note about this clonotype: An end of the junction does not agree with germline; a read error may underlie this. The V call is TRBV6-2 or TRBV6-3, the J call TRBJ1-1; D call uncertain. The CDR3 length is 13 residues. Germline V gene lookup returns CDR1 MNHEY and CDR2 SVGEGT. The CDR3 coding sequence is TGTGCCAGCAGTTACCAGGAGAACACTGAAACTCTCTTT. Its protein product is CASSYQENTETLF.

As to this clonotype: A single base separates this from a much larger clone, so it may be a read error. The gene calls are TRBV2 and TRBJ2-7; D ambiguous. From germline, CDR1 is SNHLY and CDR2 FYNNEI. The CDR3 loop spans 13 amino acids. CDR3 nucleotides: TGTGTCAGCACAAACGGCAGGCTATACGAGCAGTACTTC. Translating gives CVSTNGRLYEQYF.

This clonotype was seen more than once but under ten times. A much larger clone lies a single base off, so this may be a read error. V and J are TRBV4-2 and TRBJ2-2, with D perhaps matching TRBD2 (6 bases). This CDR3 region has 15 residues. The germline V gene has CDR1 LGHNA and CDR2 YNFKEQ. CDR3 amino acids: CVSSPGTGDTGELFF. The DNA of the CDR3 is TGTGTCAGCAGCCCCGGGACTGGGGACACCGGGGAGCTGTTTTTT.

As for this clonotype: This could be a read error, since a much larger clone is one nucleotide away. V and J are TRBV30 and TRBJ2-3, with D maybe TRBD1 (6 bases). The CDR3 loop spans 16 amino acids. From germline, CDR1 is GTSNPN and CDR2 SVGIG (reference sequence). The V gene lost 0 bases and the J gene lost 3 bases, with 16 bases spanning the gap. CDR3 protein: CAWSVVVGGETDTQYF. CDR3 DNA: TGTGCCTGGAGTGTCGTGGTAGGGGGAGAAACAGATACGCAGTATTTT.

The chain links TRBV28 to TRBJ2-2; 8 nucleotides agree with TRBD2. This CDR3 region has 14 residues. Per the germline V gene, CDR1 is MDHEN and CDR2 is SYDVKM. V was pared by 10 bases and J by 0 bases, with 4 bases of the junction left unmatched. For the CDR3, the DNA is TGTGCCACCCTAGCGGGCTCGAACACCGGGGAGCTGTTTTTT. It codes for CATLAGSNTGELFF.

By share, this clonotype counts as large. The chain is built from TRBV11-3 and TRBJ2-2; no firm D call. The CDR3 covers 13 residues. V was shortened by 1 base and J by 7 bases, with 7 bases between the two germline ends. Per the germline V gene, CDR1 is SGHNT and CDR2 is YENEEA. The CDR3 here is CASSLAGHGELFF. The CDR3 DNA is TGTGCCAGCAGCTTAGCCGGCCACGGGGAGCTGTTTTTT. Looking up the rest from reference TRBV11-3 and TRBJ2-2 gives the full variable domain: EAGVVQSPRYKIIEKKQPVAFWCNPISGHNTLYWYLQNLGQGPELLIRYENEEAVDDSQLPKDRFSAERLKGVDSTLKIQPAELGDSAVYLCASSLAGHGELFFGEGSRLTVL.

A remark on this clonotype: Germline is not matched at one junction end, which may reflect a read error. The CDR3 sequence: CASNRQNGKLSF. The CDR3 DNA sequence: TGCGCCAGCAACCGACAAAATGGAAAACTGTCTTTT. The rearrangement links TRBV4-1 to TRBJ1-4; no clear D. This CDR3 region has 12 residues. Germline V lookup: CDR1 MGHRA, CDR2 YSYEKL.

As concerns this clonotype: With a much larger clone just one base away, this may be a read error. The CDR3 DNA reads as TGTGCCTGGAGTGGCCGTGGGGCCAACGTCCTGACTTTC. Protein: CAWSGRGANVLTF. This chain connects TRBV30 to TRBJ2-6; D ambiguous. CDR1 is GTSNPN, CDR2 SVGIG, per germline (reference sequence). Trimming removed 1 base from V and 3 bases from J, with 4 bases in between. The CDR3 covers 13 residues.

The V and J genes are TRBV7-2 and TRBJ2-1; 10 bases line up with TRBD2. The germline gives CDR1 SGHTA, CDR2 FQGNSA. The CDR3 is made up of 14 amino acids. V gave up 5 bases and J gave up 9 bases; unmatched junction bases: 7. The CDR3 loop reads CASSITSGTGEQFF. The CDR3 nucleotides read TGTGCCAGCAGCATAACTAGCGGGACGGGTGAGCAGTTCTTC.

Comment on this clonotype: This is likely a read error, given that the CDR3 carries no conserved phenylalanine or tryptophan at its end. It is unclear where the CDR3 begins or ends on the DNA, so no DNA is shown, and the CDR3 is as TCRdb lists it. The V and J genes are TRBV6-5 and TRBJ1-3. Germline loops: CDR1 MNHEY, CDR2 SVGAGI. The CDR3 is 14 residues long, counting both termini. CDR3 in amino acids: CASSYRGHGNTIYL.

The chain uses TRBV6-5 and TRBJ1-1, with no clear D. Germline V gene data show CDR1 as MNHEY and CDR2 as SVGAGI. V lost 6 bases to trimming and J lost 14 bases, with 22 bases between them. The CDR3 runs 13 residues. The CDR3 DNA reads as TGTGCCAGCAGCAATGGGCCAGCACAAGGAGCCTTCTTT. This gives the protein CASSNGPAQGAFF.

Remarks on this clonotype: Relative to the germline gene, one junction end is altered; a read error may explain this. The CDR3 sequence: CASSGGHNTEAFF. The CDR3 coding sequence is TGTGCTAGCAGTGGGGGACATAACACTGAAGCTTTCTTT. The genes are TRBV12-3 or TRBV12-4 and TRBJ1-1; the D gene is possibly TRBD1 (6 bases). The CDR3 extends over 13 amino acids.

On this clonotype: A read error is likely, as this CDR3 ends without the conserved phenylalanine or tryptophan. The rearrangement joins TRBV20-1 to TRBJ1-5; D unclear. The CDR3 extends over 14 amino acids. Trimming stripped 0 bases from V and 8 bases from J, with 14 bases between. The germline gives CDR1 DFQATT, CDR2 SNEGSKA (reference sequence). For the CDR3, the DNA is TGCAGTGCTAGAGATCTCAAAGGCGGGGAGCCCCAGCATTCT. Translating it yields CSARDLKGGEPQHS.

In this sample, this clonotype turned up once. This rearrangement joins TRBV11-2 to TRBJ2-7, with TRBD1 matching 7 bases. V shed 5 bases and J 4 bases; nucleotides not matched to a gene: 8. The CDR3 runs 14 residues. Looked up from germline, CDR1 is SGHAT and CDR2 is FQNNGV. The CDR3 loop reads CASSQGQRAYEQYF. In DNA form, the CDR3 reads TGTGCCAGCAGCCAGGGACAGAGGGCATACGAGCAGTACTTC.

The rearrangement uses TRBV6-6 and TRBJ1-5, with a possible D match to TRBD1 (5 bases). Germline V lookup: CDR1 MNHNY, CDR2 SVGAGI (reference sequence). Trimming stripped 0 bases from V and 4 bases from J, with 22 bases between. This CDR3 has 19 amino acids. DNA for the CDR3: TGTGCCAGCAGTTACTCGAAGATGACAGAGGGAAGAGGTAATCAGCCCCAGCATTTT. It encodes CASSYSKMTEGRGNQPQHF.

This clonotype turned up a few times. A clone one base away is much larger, so this may be a read error. This rearrangement joins TRBV12-3 or TRBV12-4 to TRBJ2-5, with D perhaps assigned TRBD1 or TRBD2 (5 bases each). The J call may be in error: the DNA end matches TRBJ2-1 better. The CDR3 extends over 13 amino acids. Here the CDR3 DNA reads TGTGCCAGCAGGCAGGGTTTAGGGGAGACCCAGTTCTTC. It yields the protein CASRQGLGETQFF.

This clonotype was seen many times. The genes are TRBV28 and TRBJ1-1; TRBD1 aligns across 7 bases. Germline V lookup: CDR1 MDHEN, CDR2 SYDVKM. Trimming cost V 8 bases and J 4 bases; bases outside gene matches: 10. The CDR3 contains 14 residues. CDR3 amino acids: CASPDSTGSTEAFF. CDR3 nucleotide sequence: TGTGCCAGCCCTGACTCGACAGGGTCCACTGAAGCTTTCTTT.

This clonotype was detected once. A much larger clone lies one base from this, so it may be a read error. The chain employs TRBV7-9 and TRBJ2-1; 7 bases are shared with TRBD1. Germline V gives CDR1 SEHNR, CDR2 FQNEAQ (reference sequence). This CDR3 has 14 residues. In DNA form, the CDR3 reads TGTGGCAGCAGCTTAGGGGGCGACTACAATGAGCAGTTCTTC. Translating gives CGSSLGGDYNEQFF.

A note on this clonotype: Relative to the germline gene, one junction end is altered; a read error may explain this. V and J are TRBV6-5 and TRBJ1-5; D is ambiguous. Germline loops: CDR1 MNHEY, CDR2 SVGAGI. The CDR3 length is 13 residues. The CDR3 loop is CASSYREGQLQHF. In DNA form, the CDR3 reads TGTGCCAGCAGTTACAGGGAGGGCCAGCTCCAGCATTTT.

Worth noting for this clonotype: Since a much larger clone is just one base distant, this may be a read error. The rearrangement uses TRBV6-6 and TRBJ2-2, with D possibly TRBD1 on 6 matching bases. Germline V lookup: CDR1 MNHNY, CDR2 SVGAGI (reference sequence). The CDR3 covers 15 residues. The CDR3 spells CASRIHGQMTGELLF. The DNA of the CDR3 is TGTGCCAGCAGAATACACGGACAGATGACCGGGGAGCTGCTTTTT.